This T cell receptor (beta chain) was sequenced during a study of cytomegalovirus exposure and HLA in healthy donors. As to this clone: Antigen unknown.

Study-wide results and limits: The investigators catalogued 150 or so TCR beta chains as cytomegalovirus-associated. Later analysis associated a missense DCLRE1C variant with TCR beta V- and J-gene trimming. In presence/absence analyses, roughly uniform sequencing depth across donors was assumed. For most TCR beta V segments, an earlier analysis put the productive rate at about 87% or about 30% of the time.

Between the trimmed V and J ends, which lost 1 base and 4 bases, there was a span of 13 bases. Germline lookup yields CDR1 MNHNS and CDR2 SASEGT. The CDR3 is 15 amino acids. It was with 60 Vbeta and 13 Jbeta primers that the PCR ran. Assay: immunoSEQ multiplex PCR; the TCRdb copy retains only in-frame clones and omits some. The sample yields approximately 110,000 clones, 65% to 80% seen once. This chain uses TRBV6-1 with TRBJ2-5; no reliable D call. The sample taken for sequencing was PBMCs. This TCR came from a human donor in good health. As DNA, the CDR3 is TGTGCCAGCAGTGAAGTTAGTCCCCCCCGAGAGACCCAGTACTTC. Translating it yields CASSEVSPPRETQYF.